This T cell receptor beta chain was recorded in a study of PD-1 blockade in classical Hodgkin lymphoma. The time point is: cycle 4 day 1 (C4D1), after 6 weeks of nivolumab. Relapse was seen in all patients after autologous stem cell transplantation, and brentuximab vedotin exposure was variable. This clone turned up a few times. Its antigen is currently unknown. Other DNA sequences in this specimen translate into the identical CDR3. The table came from immunoSEQ multiplex PCR; TCRdb's copy has only in-frame clones and leaves some out. Here the sample spans roughly 51,000 clones, about three quarters being singletons. Germline lookup yields CDR1 MDHEN and CDR2 SYDVKM. This CDR3 contains 15 residues. J gave up 2 bases and V 2 bases, and 4 bases lay outside the gene matches. Findings of the study overall: There was a significant rise in CD4+ TCR diversity by C4D1, with no such rise for CD8+. Complete responders' baseline diversity resembled that of newly diagnosed patients.

This TCR came from a human donor with classical Hodgkin lymphoma. The sequenced sample was peripheral blood mononuclear cells (PBMCs), obtained before the fourth cycle of nivolumab. The chain has TRBV28 and TRBJ2-3; 7 bases agree with TRBD2. CDR3 sequence (DNA): TGTGCCAGCAGTTTACCTAGCGGCCTCACAGATACGCAGTATTTT. Its protein product is CASSLPSGLTDTQYF.